This T cell receptor (beta chain) derives from a study of vaccination effects on CD4 cells after COVID-19. The length of the CDR3 is 14 residues. Trimming stripped 2 bases from V and 5 bases from J, with 12 bases between. Germline V gene data show CDR1 as SGHTS and CDR2 as YDEGEE. Regarding the study as a whole: Common cold coronaviruses were cross-recognized by only 1 of 255 vaccine-induced clones in healthy vaccinees. Both infection-induced and vaccine-induced clones contracted markedly at late post-vaccination timepoints.

The repertoire was sequenced with immunoSEQ multiplex PCR; TCRdb's copy has only in-frame clones and lacks some. The table shows some 61,000 clones, with about 80% occurring only once. As regards this clone: Its antigen is as yet unknown.

Sequencing followed a ViraFEST assay step that expanded antigen-specific CD4+ T cells with viral peptide pools. Researchers isolated CD4+ T cells once approximately ten days of culture had elapsed. Participants received two doses of either the BNT162b2 or mRNA-1273 vaccine. Fresh IL-2-containing medium replaced half the medium on days 3 and 7. This TCR derives from a human donor who received a COVID-19 vaccine. The chain is built from TRBV5-8 and TRBJ2-3; D is perhaps TRBD2 (7 bases). Sequencing was performed on CD4+ T cells from PBMCs cultured with HCoV-OC43 spike peptides, taken after COVID-19 vaccination. Described subset: HCoV-OC43 spike overlapping peptide pool stimulation. The chain's CDR3 is CASSFRGAGDTQYF. The DNA of the CDR3 is TGTGCCAGCAGCTTTCGGGGGGCTGGAGATACGCAGTATTTT.